The rows below give T cell receptor beta chains drawn from one sample of a study of control samples from healthy donors and cancer patients. Here immunoSEQ multiplex PCR was the method, and the copy in TCRdb shows in-frame clones only, minus some. The sample yields approximately 100,000 clones, roughly 92% seen once. Specimen: blood. These TCRs come from a human donor in good health. The donor label of this sample is uncertain. Each CDR3 is given with its conserved first and last residue. Fields, in order: D gene, V gene, J gene, clone size, CDR3 DNA, CDR3 protein. The D gene is left open where the match is weak. Expanded clones are given a class, and other clones once, few, many or no size at all.

>NA|TRBV14|TRBJ1-2|NA
TGTGCCAGCCGGACCACAGGAAACTATGGCTACACCTTC
CASRTTGNYGYTF
>NA|TRBV5-1|TRBJ1-3|NA
TGCGCCAGCAGCTTGGATGGAAACACCATATATTTT
CASSLDGNTIYF
>TRBD1|TRBV11-1|TRBJ2-1|NA
TGTGCCAGCAACCCGGACAGGGTGGTCAATGAGCAGTTCTTC
CASNPDRVVNEQFF
>NA|TRBV27|TRBJ1-6|NA
TGTGCCAGCAGTTTGAGGGTTTCCTCACCCCTCCACTTT
CASSLRVSSPLHF
>NA|TRBV3-1/TRBV3-2|TRBJ1-2|NA
TGTGCCAGCAGCCAAACCAACAGCGGTGGCTACACCTTC
CASSQTNSGGYTF
>TRBD1|TRBV12-3/TRBV12-4|TRBJ1-2|NA
TGTGCCAGCAGCTTATTGACAGGGTATGGCTACACCTTC
CASSLLTGYGYTF
>NA|TRBV12-3/TRBV12-4|TRBJ2-7|once
TGTGCCAGCAGCTACGGGAGCTCCTACGAGCAGTACTTC
CASSYGSSYEQYF
>TRBD1|TRBV28|TRBJ1-5|NA
TGTGCCAGCAGTTTAATGATCGGGACAGAACCTAGCAATCAGCCCCAGCATTTT
CASSLMIGTEPSNQPQHF
>TRBD1|TRBV6-2/TRBV6-3|TRBJ1-1|NA
TGTGCCAGCAGTATCCGGGTGGACAGGGTTACTGAAGCTTTCTTT
CASSIRVDRVTEAFF
>NA|TRBV11-2|TRBJ1-5|NA
TGTGCCAGCAGCTCCGGTCCAGGGCAGCCCCAGCATTTT
CASSSGPGQPQHF
>NA|TRBV5-6|TRBJ1-1|NA
TGTGCCAGCAGCTTGGGAGGTCGTGGCACTGAAGCTTTCTTT
CASSLGGRGTEAFF
>TRBD2|TRBV4-2|TRBJ2-5|NA
TGTGCCAGCAGCCCACGGACTAGCGGGGGGTCCCAAGAGACCCAGTACTTC
CASSPRTSGGSQETQYF
>TRBD1|TRBV19|TRBJ1-5|NA
TGTGCCAGTAGTATGGGGGGCAGGGGGGGCAATCAGCCCCAGCATTTT
CASSMGGRGGNQPQHF